The clone carrying this T cell receptor (beta chain) has at least ten counts. The entry originates in a study of neurological immune-mediated disorders. Synthesis of cDNA was accomplished via 5'RACE employing 10-nucleotide random UMIs. TCRdb reanalysed the 5' RACE reads using MiXCR and keeps one entry per CDR3 protein. The sample contains more than 70,000 distinct CDR3 sequences, under 20% of which appear only once. The CDR3 has 15 amino acids. Germline CDR1 and CDR2: MDHEN and SYDVKM. Trimming left V 5 bases short and J 2 bases short, with 14 bases between. The sequenced sample consisted of PBMCs. The rearrangement links TRBV28 to TRBJ2-3; D gene unclear. The receptor was isolated from a woman between 40 and 50 years old in good health. CDR3 residues: CASSGSESYTDTQYF. DNA of the CDR3: TGTGCCAGCAGTGGGTCTGAGAGCTACACAGATACGCAGTATTTT.